The T cell receptor beta chain described here comes from a study of T cell repertoires in cytomegalovirus infection (dated by TCRdb to about 2019). About the investigation overall: Alongside well-studied HLA-B-restricted epitopes, the peptide stimulations were aimed at recently identified HLA-C-restricted CMV epitopes, whose presentation resists viral immunomodulation. Donor HLA type was relevant to the analysis, because carriage of CMV infection together with the matching HLA type was indicated by public TCR beta signatures.

What the treatment or condition label conveys for this sample: in vitro stimulation with specific CMV peptide epitopes to enrich CMV-specific T cells. Of note for this clonotype: Its specific antigen is unknown. Per-base qualities were not stored, and no clone one base away is much larger.

Sequencing was carried out with an Illumina HiSeq 1500. Using fastp at Q25 and MiXCR, TCRdb reprocessed the public reads and kept productive beta chains. Rows matching on CDR3 protein sequence are summarized as one entry with the most common DNA and genes. For this sample there are approximately 910,000 distinct CDR3 sequences; about a third appear just once. The top ten clonotypes cover 13% of the sample. The paper as a whole reports these results and caveats: In both this cohort and an independent cohort of 352 donors, the cumulative frequency of public TCR beta family members distinguished carriers of CMV infection plus the relevant HLA type. The ex vivo response was dominated by HLA-C-restricted CMV-specific TCR beta clonotypes, which also provided the single most frequent clonotype in two of eight donors.

This specimen consisted of cultured CD8+ T cells from PBMCs, obtained from culture after CMV antigen stimulation. The source is a human donor in good health (CMV status not recorded). Some clones in this sample may be carry-over from other donors' samples.

The DNA sequence is given as TGTGCCAGCAGCTTAGTACCAGCGGGGGGGAGCACAGATACGCAGTATTTT. Protein translation: CASSLVPAGGSTDTQYF. The chain couples TRBV7-9 to TRBJ2-3; 10 central bases correspond to TRBD2. V and J are trimmed by 1 base and 0 bases, and the gene matches miss 4 bases of the junction. The CDR3 goes from the cysteine to the phenylalanine over 17 residues. Solely the CDR3 DNA is kept, with 51 bases framed from the first base. The germline V gene (reference sequence) supplies CDR1 SEHNR and CDR2 FQNEAQ.